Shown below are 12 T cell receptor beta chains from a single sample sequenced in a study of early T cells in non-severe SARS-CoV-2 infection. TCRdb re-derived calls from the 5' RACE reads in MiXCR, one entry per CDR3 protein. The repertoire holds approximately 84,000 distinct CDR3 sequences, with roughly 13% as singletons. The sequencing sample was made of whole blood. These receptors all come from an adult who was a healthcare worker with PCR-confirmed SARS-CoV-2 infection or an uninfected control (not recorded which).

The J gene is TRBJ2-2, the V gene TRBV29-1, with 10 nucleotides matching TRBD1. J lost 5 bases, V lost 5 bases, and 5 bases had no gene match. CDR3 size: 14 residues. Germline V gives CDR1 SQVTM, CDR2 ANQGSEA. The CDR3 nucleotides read TGCAGCGTTACCGGACAGGGGGGAACCGGGGAGCTGTTTTTT. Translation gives CSVTGQGGTGELFF.

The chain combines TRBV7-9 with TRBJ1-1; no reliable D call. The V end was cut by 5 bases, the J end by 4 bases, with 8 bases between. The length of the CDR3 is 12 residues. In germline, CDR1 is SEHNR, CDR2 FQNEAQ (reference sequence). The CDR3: CASSLWSTEAFF. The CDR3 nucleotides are TGTGCCAGCAGCCTTTGGAGCACTGAAGCTTTCTTT.

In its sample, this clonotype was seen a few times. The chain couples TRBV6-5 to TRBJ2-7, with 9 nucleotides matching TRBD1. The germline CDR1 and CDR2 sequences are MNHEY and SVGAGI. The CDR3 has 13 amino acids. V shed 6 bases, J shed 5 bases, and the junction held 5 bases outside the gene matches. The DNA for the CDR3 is TGTGCCAGCAGAAAAACAGGGGGCAACGAGCAGTACTTC. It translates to CASRKTGGNEQYF.

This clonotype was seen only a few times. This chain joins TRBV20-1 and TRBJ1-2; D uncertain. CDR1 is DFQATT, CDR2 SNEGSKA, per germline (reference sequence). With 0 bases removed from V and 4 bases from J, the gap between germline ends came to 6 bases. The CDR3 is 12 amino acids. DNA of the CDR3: TGCAGTGCTAGAGAGAATCGCTATGGCTACACCTTC. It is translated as CSARENRYGYTF.

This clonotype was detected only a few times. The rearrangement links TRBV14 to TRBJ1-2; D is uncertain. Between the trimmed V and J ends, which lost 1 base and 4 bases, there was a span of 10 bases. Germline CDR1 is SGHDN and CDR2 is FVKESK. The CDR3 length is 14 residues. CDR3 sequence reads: CASSQGPFTYGYTF. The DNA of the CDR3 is TGTGCCAGCAGCCAAGGACCATTTACCTATGGCTACACCTTC.

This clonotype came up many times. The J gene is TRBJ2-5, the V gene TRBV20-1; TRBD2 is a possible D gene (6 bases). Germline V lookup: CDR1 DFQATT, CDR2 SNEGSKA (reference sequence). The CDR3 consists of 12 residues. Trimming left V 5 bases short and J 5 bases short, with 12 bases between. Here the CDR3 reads CSAPPRGETQYF. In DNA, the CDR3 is TGCAGTGCTCCACCGCGGGGCGAGACCCAGTACTTC.

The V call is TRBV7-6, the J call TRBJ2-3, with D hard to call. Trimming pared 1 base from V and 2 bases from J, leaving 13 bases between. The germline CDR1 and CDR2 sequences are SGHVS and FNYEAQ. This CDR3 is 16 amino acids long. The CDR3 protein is CASSLGTHTNTDTQYF. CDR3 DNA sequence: TGTGCCAGCAGCTTAGGTACACACACCAACACAGATACGCAGTATTTT.

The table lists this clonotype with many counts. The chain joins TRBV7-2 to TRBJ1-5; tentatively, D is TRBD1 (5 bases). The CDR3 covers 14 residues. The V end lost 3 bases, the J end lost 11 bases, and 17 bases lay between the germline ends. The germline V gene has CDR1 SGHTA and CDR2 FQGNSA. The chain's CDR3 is CASSLAGAGAAQHF. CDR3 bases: TGTGCCAGCAGCTTGGCCGGTGCTGGGGCGGCCCAGCATTTT.

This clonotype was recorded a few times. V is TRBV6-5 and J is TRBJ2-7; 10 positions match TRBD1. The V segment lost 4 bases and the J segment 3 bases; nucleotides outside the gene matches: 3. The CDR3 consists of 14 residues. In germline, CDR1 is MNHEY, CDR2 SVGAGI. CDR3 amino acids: CASSSTGGIYEQYF. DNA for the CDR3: TGTGCCAGCAGTTCGACAGGGGGCATCTACGAGCAGTACTTC.

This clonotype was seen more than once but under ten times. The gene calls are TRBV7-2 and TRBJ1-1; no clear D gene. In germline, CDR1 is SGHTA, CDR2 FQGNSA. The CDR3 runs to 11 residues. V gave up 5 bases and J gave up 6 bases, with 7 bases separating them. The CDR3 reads CASSRTAEAFF. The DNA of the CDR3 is TGTGCCAGCAGCCGGACGGCTGAAGCTTTCTTT.

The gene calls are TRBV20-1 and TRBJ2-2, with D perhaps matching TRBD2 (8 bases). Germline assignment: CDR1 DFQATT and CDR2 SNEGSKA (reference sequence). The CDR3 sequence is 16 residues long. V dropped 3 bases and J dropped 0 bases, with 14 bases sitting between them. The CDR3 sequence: CSASQRGTANTGELFF. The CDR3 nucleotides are TGCAGTGCTAGCCAGCGGGGGACAGCGAACACCGGGGAGCTGTTTTTT.

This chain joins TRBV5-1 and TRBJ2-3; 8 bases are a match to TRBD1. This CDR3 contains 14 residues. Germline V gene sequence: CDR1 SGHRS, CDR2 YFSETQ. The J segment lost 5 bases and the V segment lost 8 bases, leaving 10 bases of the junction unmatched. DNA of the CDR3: TGCGCCAGTTCGACAGGGGCGGCGGAAGATACGCAGTATTTT. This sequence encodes CASSTGAAEDTQYF.